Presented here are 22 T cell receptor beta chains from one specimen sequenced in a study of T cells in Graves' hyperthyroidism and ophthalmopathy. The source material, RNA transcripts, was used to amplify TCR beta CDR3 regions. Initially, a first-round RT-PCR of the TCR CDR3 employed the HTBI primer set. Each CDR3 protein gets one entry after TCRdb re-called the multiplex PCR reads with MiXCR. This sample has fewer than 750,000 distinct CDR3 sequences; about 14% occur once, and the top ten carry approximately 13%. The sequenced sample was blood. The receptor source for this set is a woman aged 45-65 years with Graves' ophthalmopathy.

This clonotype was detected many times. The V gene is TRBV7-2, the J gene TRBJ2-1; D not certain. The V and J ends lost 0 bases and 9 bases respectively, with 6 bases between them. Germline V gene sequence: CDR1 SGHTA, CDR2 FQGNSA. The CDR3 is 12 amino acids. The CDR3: CASSLAPAEQFF. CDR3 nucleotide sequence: TGTGCCAGCAGCTTAGCACCAGCTGAGCAGTTCTTC.

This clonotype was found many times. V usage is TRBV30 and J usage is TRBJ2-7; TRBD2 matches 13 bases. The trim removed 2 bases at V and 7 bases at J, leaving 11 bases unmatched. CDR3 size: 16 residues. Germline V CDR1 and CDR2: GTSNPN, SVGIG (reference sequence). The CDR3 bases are TGTGCCTGGAGTACTAGGACTAGCGGGAGAACAAGAGAGCAGTACTTC. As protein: CAWSTRTSGRTREQYF.

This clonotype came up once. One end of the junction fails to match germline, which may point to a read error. The CDR3 is CASSLAGGYSEQFF. The CDR3 DNA reads TGCGCCAGCAGCTTGGCCGGTGGGTACAGTGAGCAGTTCTTC. The V and J genes are TRBV5-1 and TRBJ2-1; D call uncertain. The CDR3 consists of 14 residues. Germline V lookup: CDR1 SGHRS, CDR2 YFSETQ.

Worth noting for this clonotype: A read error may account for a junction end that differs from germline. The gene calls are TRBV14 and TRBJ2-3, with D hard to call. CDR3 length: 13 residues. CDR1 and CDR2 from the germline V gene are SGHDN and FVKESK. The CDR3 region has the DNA TGTACCAGCAACCGAAAGAGCACAGATACGCAGTATTTT. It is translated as CTSNRKSTDTQYF.

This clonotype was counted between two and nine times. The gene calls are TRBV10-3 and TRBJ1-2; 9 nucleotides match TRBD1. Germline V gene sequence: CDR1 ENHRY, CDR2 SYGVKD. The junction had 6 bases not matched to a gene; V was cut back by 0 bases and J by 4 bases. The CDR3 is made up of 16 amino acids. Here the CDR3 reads CAISESGTGPVYGYTF. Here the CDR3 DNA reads TGTGCCATCAGTGAGTCGGGGACAGGGCCGGTCTATGGCTACACCTTC.

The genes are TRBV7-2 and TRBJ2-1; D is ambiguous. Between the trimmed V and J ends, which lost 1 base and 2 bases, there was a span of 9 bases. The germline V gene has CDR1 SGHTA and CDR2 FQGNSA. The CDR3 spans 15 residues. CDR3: CASSLDPVTYNEQFF. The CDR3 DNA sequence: TGTGCCAGCAGCTTAGATCCCGTGACCTACAATGAGCAGTTCTTC.

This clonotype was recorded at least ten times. CDR3 nucleotides: TGTGCCAGCAGCCGTCGGGACATAACAGATACGCAGTATTTT. It yields the protein CASSRRDITDTQYF. The V call is TRBV7-9, the J call TRBJ2-3; a possible D gene is TRBD1 (6 bases). The CDR3 totals 14 residues. CDR1 SEHNR and CDR2 FQNEAQ come from the germline V gene (reference sequence). V was trimmed by 5 bases and J by 3 bases, leaving 12 bases between them.

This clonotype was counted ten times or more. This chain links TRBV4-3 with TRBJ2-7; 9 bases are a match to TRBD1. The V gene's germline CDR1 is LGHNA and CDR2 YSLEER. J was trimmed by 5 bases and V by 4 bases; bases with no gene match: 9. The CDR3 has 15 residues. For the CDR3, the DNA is TGCGCCAGCAGCCCAACTGGGACAGGGACCCACGAGCAGTACTTC. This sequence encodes CASSPTGTGTHEQYF.

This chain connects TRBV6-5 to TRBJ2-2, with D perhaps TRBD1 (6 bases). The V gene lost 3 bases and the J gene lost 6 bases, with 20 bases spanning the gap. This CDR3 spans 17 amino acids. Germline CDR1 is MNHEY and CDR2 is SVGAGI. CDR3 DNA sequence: TGTGCCAGCAGTTATCGCATGGGGGCTAGAAGGGCCGGGGAGCTGTTTTTT. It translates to CASSYRMGARRAGELFF.

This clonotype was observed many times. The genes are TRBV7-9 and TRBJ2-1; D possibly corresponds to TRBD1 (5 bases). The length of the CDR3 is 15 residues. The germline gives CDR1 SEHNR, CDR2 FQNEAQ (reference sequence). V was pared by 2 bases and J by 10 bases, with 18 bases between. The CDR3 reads CASSLFKIDSDEQFF. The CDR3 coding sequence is TGTGCCAGCAGCTTATTCAAGATCGACAGTGACGAGCAGTTCTTC. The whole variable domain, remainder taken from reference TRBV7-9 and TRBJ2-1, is DTGVSQNPRHKITKRGQNVTFRCDPISEHNRLYWYRQTLGQGPEFLTYFQNEAQLEKSRLLSDRFSAERPKGSFSTLEIQRTEQGDSAMYLCASSLFKIDSDEQFFGPGTRLTVL.

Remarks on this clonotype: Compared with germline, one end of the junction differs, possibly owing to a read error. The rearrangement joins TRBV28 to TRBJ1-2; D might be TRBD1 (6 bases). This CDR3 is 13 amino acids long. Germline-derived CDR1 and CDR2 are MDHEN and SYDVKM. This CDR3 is CASRVTTNGGCTF. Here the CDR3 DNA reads TGTGCCAGCAGAGTTACCACGAACGGGGGCTGCACCTTC.

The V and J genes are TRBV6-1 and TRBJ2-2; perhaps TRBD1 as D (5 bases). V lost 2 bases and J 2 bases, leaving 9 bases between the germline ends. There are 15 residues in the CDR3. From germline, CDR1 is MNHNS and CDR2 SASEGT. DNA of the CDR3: TGTGCCAGCAGTGAATTCGGACAAAACACCGGGGAGCTGTTTTTT. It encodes CASSEFGQNTGELFF.

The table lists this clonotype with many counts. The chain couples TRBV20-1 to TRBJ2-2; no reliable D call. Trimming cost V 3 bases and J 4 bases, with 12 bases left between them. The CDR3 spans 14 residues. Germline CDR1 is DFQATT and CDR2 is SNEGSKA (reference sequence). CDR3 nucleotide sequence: TGCAGTGCTAGGAAGGTCCCAACCACCGGGGAGCTGTTTTTT. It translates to CSARKVPTTGELFF.

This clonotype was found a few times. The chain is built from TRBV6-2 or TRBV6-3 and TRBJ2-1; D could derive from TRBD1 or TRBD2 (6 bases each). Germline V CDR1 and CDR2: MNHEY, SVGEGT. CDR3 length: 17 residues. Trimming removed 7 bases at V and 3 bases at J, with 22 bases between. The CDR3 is CASTRDGRDNHYNEQFF. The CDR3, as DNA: TGTGCCAGCACCAGGGACGGGCGGGACAACCACTACAATGAGCAGTTCTTC.

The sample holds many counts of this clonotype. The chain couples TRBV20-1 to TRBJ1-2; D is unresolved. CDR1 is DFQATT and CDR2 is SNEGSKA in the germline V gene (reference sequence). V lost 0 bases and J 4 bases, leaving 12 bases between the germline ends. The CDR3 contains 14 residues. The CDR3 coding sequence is TGCAGTGCTAGAGATGCCTTTCCTCCCTATGGCTACACCTTC. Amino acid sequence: CSARDAFPPYGYTF.

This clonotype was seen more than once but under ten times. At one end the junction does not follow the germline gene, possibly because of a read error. Here the CDR3 DNA reads TGTGCCAGCAGTCCACTAGCGGGATCCAATGAGCAGTCCTTC. Translated, it gives CASSPLAGSNEQSF. The gene calls are TRBV12-3 or TRBV12-4 and TRBJ2-1; 10 positions agree with TRBD2. The CDR3 sequence is 14 residues long.

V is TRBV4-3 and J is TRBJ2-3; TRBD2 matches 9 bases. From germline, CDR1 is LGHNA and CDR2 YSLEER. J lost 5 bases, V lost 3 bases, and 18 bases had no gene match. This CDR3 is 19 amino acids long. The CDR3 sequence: CASSHPPPSGNAPLDTQYF. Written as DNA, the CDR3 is TGCGCCAGCAGCCATCCCCCCCCTAGCGGGAATGCCCCACTAGATACGCAGTATTTT.

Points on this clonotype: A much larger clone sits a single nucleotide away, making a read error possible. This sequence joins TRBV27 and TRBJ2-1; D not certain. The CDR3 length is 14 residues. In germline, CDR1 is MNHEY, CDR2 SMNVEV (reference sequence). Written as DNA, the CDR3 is TGTGCCAACAGTTTATCGGCTATTTACAATGAGCAGTTCTTC. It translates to CANSLSAIYNEQFF.

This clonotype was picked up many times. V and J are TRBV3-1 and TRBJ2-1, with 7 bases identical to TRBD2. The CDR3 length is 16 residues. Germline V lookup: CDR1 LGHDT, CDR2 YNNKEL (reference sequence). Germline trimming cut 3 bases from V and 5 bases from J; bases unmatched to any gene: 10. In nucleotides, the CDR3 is TGTGCCAGCAGCCACGCCGAGGCGGGAGTGGACAATGAGCAGTTCTTC. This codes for CASSHAEAGVDNEQFF.

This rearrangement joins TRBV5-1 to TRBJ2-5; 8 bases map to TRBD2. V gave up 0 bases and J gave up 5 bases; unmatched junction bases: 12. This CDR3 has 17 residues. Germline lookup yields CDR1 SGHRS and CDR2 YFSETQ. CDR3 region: CASSLDGIAGLRETQYF. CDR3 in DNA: TGCGCCAGCAGCTTGGATGGAATAGCGGGACTGAGGGAGACCCAGTACTTC. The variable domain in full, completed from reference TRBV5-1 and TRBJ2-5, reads KAGVTQTPRYLIKTRGQQVTLSCSPISGHRSVSWYQQTPGQGLQFLFEYFSETQRNKGNFPGRFSGRQFSNSRSEMNVSTLELGDSALYLCASSLDGIAGLRETQYFGPGTRLLVL.

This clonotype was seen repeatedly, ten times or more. The CDR3 nucleotides read TGTGCCTGGAGTACGGACAGGGTTCCTGGAAACACCATATATTTT. This codes for CAWSTDRVPGNTIYF. This chain uses TRBV30 with TRBJ1-3, with 8 bases fitting TRBD1. V shed 2 bases and J 2 bases; nucleotides not matched to a gene: 5. Germline V gene sequence: CDR1 GTSNPN, CDR2 SVGIG (reference sequence). The CDR3 contains 15 residues.

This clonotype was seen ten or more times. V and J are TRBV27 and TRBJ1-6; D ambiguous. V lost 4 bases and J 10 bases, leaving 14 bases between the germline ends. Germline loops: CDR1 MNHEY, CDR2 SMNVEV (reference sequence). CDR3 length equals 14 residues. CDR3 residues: CASSSDGLGSPLHF. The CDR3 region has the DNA TGTGCCAGCAGTTCGGACGGGTTAGGGTCACCCCTCCACTTT.